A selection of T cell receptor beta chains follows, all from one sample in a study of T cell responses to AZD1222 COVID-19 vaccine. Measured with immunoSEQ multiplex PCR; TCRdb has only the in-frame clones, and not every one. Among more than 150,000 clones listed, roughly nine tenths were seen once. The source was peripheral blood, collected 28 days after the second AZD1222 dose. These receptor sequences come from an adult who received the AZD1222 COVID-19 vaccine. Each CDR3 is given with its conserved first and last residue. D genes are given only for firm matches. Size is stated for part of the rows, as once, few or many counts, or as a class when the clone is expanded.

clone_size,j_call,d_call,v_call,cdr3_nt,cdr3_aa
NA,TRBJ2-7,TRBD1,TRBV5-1,TGCGCCAGCAGCTTGGCCGGACAGGGTACCTACGAGCAGTACTTC,CASSLAGQGTYEQYF
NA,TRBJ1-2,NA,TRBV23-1,TGCGCCAGCATCTACCCGGGTCAAGGGCGCTATGGCTACACCTTC,CASIYPGQGRYGYTF
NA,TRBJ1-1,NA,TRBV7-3,TGTGCCAGCAGCTTGGCCTCCTGGAACACTGAAGCTTTCTTT,CASSLASWNTEAFF
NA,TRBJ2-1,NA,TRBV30,TGTGCCTGGAGCCTAGGGAGCTCCTACAATGAGCAGTTCTTC,CAWSLGSSYNEQFF
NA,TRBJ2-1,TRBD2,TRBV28,TGTGCCAGCAGTTTAAGACTAGCGGCAAACAATGAGCAGTTCTTC,CASSLRLAANNEQFF
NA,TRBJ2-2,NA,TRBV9,TGTGCCAGCAGCGTCGATGGCACCGGGGAGCTGTTTTTT,CASSVDGTGELFF
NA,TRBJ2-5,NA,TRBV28,TGTGCCAGCAGTTTAGCGGGAATAGAAGAGACCCAGTACTTC,CASSLAGIEETQYF
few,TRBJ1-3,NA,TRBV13,TGTGCCAGCAGCTTAGGGGAAACTGGAAACACCATATATTTT,CASSLGETGNTIYF
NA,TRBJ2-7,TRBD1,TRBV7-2,TGTGCCAGCAGCTTAGCGGGACAGGGTTCCTACGAGCAGTACTTC,CASSLAGQGSYEQYF
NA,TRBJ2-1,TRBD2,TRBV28,TGTGCCAGCAGCCGCCGGGTGGGACTAGCGGGAGATGGCTCCTACAATGAGCAGTTCTTC,CASSRRVGLAGDGSYNEQFF